The 32 T cell receptor beta chains given below trace back to one sample, sequenced in a study of blood T cell repertoires in COVID-19. TCRdb's table, derived via immunoSEQ multiplex PCR, lists solely in-frame clones and lacks some. The profile shows about 350,000 clones, over 75% of them singletons. Input material: PBMCs or T cells enriched from blood (not recorded which). The origin of the receptors is a woman in her 30s who had recovered from COVID-19.

The chain employs TRBV6-2 or TRBV6-3 and TRBJ1-2; tentatively, D is TRBD1 (5 bases). This CDR3 contains 13 residues. Trimming removed 6 bases from V and 4 bases from J, with 12 bases in between. From germline, CDR1 is MNHEY and CDR2 SVGEGT. This CDR3 is CASSRGTRYGYTF. The CDR3 coding sequence is TGTGCCAGCAGCCGCGGGACCCGCTATGGCTACACCTTC.

The chain has TRBV10-3 and TRBJ2-7; maybe TRBD2 (6 bases). Per germline, CDR1 ENHRY and CDR2 SYGVKD. The CDR3 covers 16 residues. Trimming removed 5 bases at V and 3 bases at J, with 20 bases between. CDR3 sequence reads: CAISLHLERGSYEQYF. The CDR3 DNA follows: TGTGCCATCAGTCTACATTTGGAACGGGGGAGCTACGAGCAGTACTTC.

V is TRBV11-2 and J is TRBJ1-6; a weak D match, TRBD1 (5 bases). The CDR3 covers 15 residues. CDR1 is SGHAT, CDR2 FQNNGV, per germline. V was pared by 4 bases and J by 4 bases, with 11 bases between. This chain's CDR3 is CASSSGDRYNSPLHF. DNA for the CDR3: TGTGCCAGCAGCTCGGGGGACCGTTATAATTCACCCCTCCACTTT.

The chain is built from TRBV24-1 and TRBJ2-6; 12 bases map to TRBD1. V trimming: 5 bases; J trimming: 4 bases; junction bases outside the gene matches: 14. Germline loops: CDR1 KGHDR, CDR2 SFDVKD. This CDR3 contains 20 residues. The CDR3 region is CATSGTPGQGAPHGANVLTF. The CDR3 DNA reads as TGTGCCACCAGTGGGACTCCGGGACAGGGGGCTCCCCACGGGGCCAACGTCCTGACTTTC.

The rearrangement links TRBV7-9 to TRBJ1-2; 9 bases map to TRBD1. CDR3 length: 15 residues. Germline V lookup: CDR1 SEHNR, CDR2 FQNEAQ (reference sequence). Losses at the gene ends were 1 base for V and 8 bases for J; bases not matched to a gene: 8. The CDR3 coding sequence is TGTGCCAGCAGCTTAGGGACAGGGGTCGAGGGCGGCTACACCTTC. This codes for CASSLGTGVEGGYTF.

V gene TRBV24-1 combines with J gene TRBJ1-5, with 7 bases aligning to TRBD1. With V trimmed by 4 bases and J by 8 bases, 7 bases remained unmatched. Germline lookup yields CDR1 KGHDR and CDR2 SFDVKD. The CDR3 is 14 residues long. The CDR3 loop is CATSDTGVLEPQHF. CDR3 nucleotides: TGTGCCACCAGTGACACAGGGGTCCTGGAGCCCCAGCATTTT.

This chain connects TRBV5-5 to TRBJ2-1; D possibly corresponds to TRBD1 (6 bases). Germline CDR1 is SGHKS and CDR2 is YYEKEE (reference sequence). V shed 6 bases and J shed 2 bases, with 18 bases lying between them. There are 16 residues in the CDR3. The CDR3 DNA reads as TGTGCCAGCAAGATCGGGACACCAGCTACCTACAATGAGCAGTTCTTC. Translating it yields CASKIGTPATYNEQFF.

This clone appeared a few times. The V call is TRBV6-1, the J call TRBJ1-1; weak D call: TRBD1 (6 bases). The germline gives CDR1 MNHNS, CDR2 SASEGT. There are 13 residues in the CDR3. Trimming cost V 2 bases and J 4 bases, with 8 bases left between them. This CDR3 is CASSEKDSTEAFF. The CDR3 nucleotides are TGTGCCAGCAGTGAAAAGGACAGCACTGAAGCTTTCTTT.

J is TRBJ2-3 and V is TRBV28, with TRBD2 matching over 15 bases. The CDR3 sequence is 16 residues long. Germline values: CDR1 MDHEN, CDR2 SYDVKM. The trim removed 4 bases at V and 3 bases at J, leaving 2 bases unmatched. CDR3 coding DNA: TGTGCCAGCAGTTCGGGGACTAGCGGGGGGACAGATACGCAGTATTTT. Translated, it gives CASSSGTSGGTDTQYF.

The chain links TRBV6-5 to TRBJ2-5, with D unresolved. Germline CDR1 MNHEY, CDR2 SVGAGI. V lost 3 bases and J lost 5, with 4 bases in between. The CDR3 is made up of 11 amino acids. CDR3 region: CASSYRETQYF. The CDR3 DNA reads TGTGCCAGCAGTTATCGGGAGACCCAGTACTTC.

The rearrangement uses TRBV6-6 and TRBJ1-4; D is unclear. CDR3 length: 16 residues. Germline CDR1 and CDR2: MNHNY and SVGAGI (reference sequence). Trimming took off 3 bases at V and 2 bases at J, with 13 bases between the two ends. The CDR3 DNA follows: TGTGCCAGCAGTTATAGGCCCAGGTCCACTAATGAAAAACTGTTTTTT. Protein sequence: CASSYRPRSTNEKLFF.

This clone was detected once. The rearrangement links TRBV2 to TRBJ1-2; D is possibly TRBD1 (5 bases). Germline CDR1 and CDR2: SNHLY and FYNNEI. The CDR3 totals 15 residues. The V gene lost 4 bases and the J gene lost 5 bases, with 17 bases spanning the gap. The CDR3 region has the DNA TGTGCCAGCAGTGGTCCGTCAGGGTTTAGGTATGGCTACACCTTC. This gives the protein CASSGPSGFRYGYTF.

The CDR3 loop reads CASRGRTGISSTDTQYF. CDR3 in DNA: TGTGCCAGCAGAGGTAGGACTGGGATTTCTAGCACAGATACGCAGTATTTT. The chain employs TRBV28 and TRBJ2-3, with D possibly TRBD2 on 5 matching bases. Germline CDR1 and CDR2: MDHEN and SYDVKM. Trimming pared 6 bases from V and 0 bases from J, leaving 19 bases between. The CDR3 extends over 17 amino acids.

The chain has TRBV9 and TRBJ1-2; D call uncertain. Germline assignment: CDR1 SGDLS and CDR2 YYNGEE. The CDR3 sequence is 12 residues long. V was trimmed by 4 bases and J by 4 bases, leaving 8 bases between them. The DNA for the CDR3 is TGTGCCAGCAGCCCCCTAGGCTATGGCTACACCTTC. Translated, it gives CASSPLGYGYTF.

Comment on this clone: Other DNA sequences of this sample code for an identical CDR3. This rearrangement joins TRBV19 to TRBJ1-6; no clear D gene. The CDR3 runs to 13 residues. CDR1 is LNHDA, CDR2 SQIVND, per germline (reference sequence). V lost 1 base and J 9 bases, leaving 7 bases between the germline ends. The CDR3 nucleotides read TGTGCCAGTAGTATAGGCGGATCTTCACCCCTCCACTTT. Amino acid sequence: CASSIGGSSPLHF.

The chain recombines TRBV5-6 with TRBJ1-1; D remains unclear. Deletions cut 1 base from V and 8 bases from J, with 9 bases between. Germline values: CDR1 SGHDT, CDR2 YYEEEE. The CDR3 has 12 amino acids. CDR3 sequence reads: CASSLLSAEAFF. The CDR3 nucleotides are TGTGCCAGCAGCTTGCTCAGCGCGGAAGCTTTCTTT. The whole variable domain, filled in from reference TRBV5-6 and TRBJ1-1, reads DAGVTQSPTHLIKTRGQQVTLRCSPKSGHDTVSWYQQALGQGPQFIFQYYEEEERQRGNFPDRFSGHQFPNYSSELNVNALLLGDSALYLCASSLLSAEAFFGQGTRLTVV.

This clone was counted once. Within the sample, other DNA sequences also encode this same CDR3. The rearrangement links TRBV12-3 or TRBV12-4 to TRBJ1-1; 7 bases agree with TRBD1. There are 13 residues in the CDR3. The junction had 1 base not matched to a gene; V was cut back by 2 bases and J by 4 bases. CDR3 protein: CASSLSGGTEAFF. The CDR3 DNA is TGTGCCAGCAGTTTATCAGGGGGCACTGAAGCTTTCTTT.

The chain couples TRBV29-1 to TRBJ1-2, with TRBD1 matching 10 bases. Germline trimming cut 4 bases from V and 5 bases from J; bases unmatched to any gene: 4. The V gene's germline CDR1 is SQVTM and CDR2 ANQGSEA. CDR3 length: 13 amino acids. The CDR3 protein is CSVGGGQGYGYTF. In DNA, the CDR3 is TGCAGCGTTGGTGGGGGACAGGGGTATGGCTACACCTTC.

The chain joins TRBV5-6 to TRBJ2-1; TRBD2 matches at 9 bases. CDR1 SGHDT and CDR2 YYEEEE come from the germline V gene. This CDR3 contains 16 residues. The V gene end was trimmed by 1 base and the J gene end by 7 bases; junction bases not matched to a gene: 9. The CDR3 DNA sequence: TGTGCCAGCAGCTTGTTTAGTGTTGCGGGGGGGAATGAGCAGTTCTTC. This encodes CASSLFSVAGGNEQFF.

The chain couples TRBV18 to TRBJ1-5, with 7 bases lining up with TRBD1. The CDR3 is 12 residues long. From germline, CDR1 is KGHSH and CDR2 LQKENI. The V segment lost 6 bases and the J segment 4 bases; nucleotides outside the gene matches: 0. The CDR3 region is CASSDRNQPQHF. CDR3 nucleotides: TGTGCCAGCTCGGACAGGAATCAGCCCCAGCATTTT.

The count of this clone is one. This sample also contains other DNA sequences that code for the same CDR3. The chain links TRBV18 to TRBJ1-2; possibly TRBD1 for D (5 bases). The V end lost 1 base, the J end lost 6 bases, and 9 bases lay between the germline ends. The CDR3 totals 13 residues. The V gene's germline CDR1 is KGHSH and CDR2 LQKENI. CDR3: CASSPQGKDGYTF. CDR3 sequence (DNA): TGTGCCAGCTCACCACAGGGGAAGGATGGCTACACCTTC.

This chain joins TRBV7-2 and TRBJ2-7, with 14 bases aligning to TRBD2. J was trimmed by 4 bases and V by 5 bases; bases with no gene match: 10. CDR3 length equals 17 residues. Germline V gene sequence: CDR1 SGHTA, CDR2 FQGNSA. The CDR3 nucleotides are TGTGCCAGCAGCGCGACTAGCGGGGGGGGTGTGGTTTACGAGCAGTACTTC. Protein: CASSATSGGGVVYEQYF. The full variable domain, its missing parts supplied by reference TRBV7-2 and TRBJ2-7, is GAGVSQSPSNKVTEKGKDVELRCDPISGHTALYWYRQSLGQGLEFLIYFQGNSAPDKSGLPSDRFSAERTGGSVSTLTIQRTQQEDSAVYLCASSATSGGGVVYEQYFGPGTRLTVT.

V usage is TRBV19 and J usage is TRBJ2-5; TRBD1 agrees at 11 bases. V lost 3 bases, J lost 5 bases, and 5 bases stayed unmatched. This CDR3 comprises 15 residues. Germline-derived CDR1 and CDR2 are LNHDA and SQIVND (reference sequence). The CDR3 loop is CASSIGQGAVETQYF. CDR3 sequence (DNA): TGTGCCAGTAGTATTGGACAGGGGGCGGTGGAGACCCAGTACTTC.

This chain links TRBV10-2 with TRBJ1-4; perhaps TRBD1 as D (6 bases). Germline values: CDR1 WSHSY, CDR2 SAAADI. Trimming left V 4 bases short and J 4 bases short, with 19 bases between. This CDR3 region has 17 residues. CDR3 nucleotides: TGCGCCAGCAGTGTAAGGGCAGGGGCCGTCTTTAATGAAAAACTGTTTTTT. The encoded protein is CASSVRAGAVFNEKLFF.

The chain couples TRBV30 to TRBJ1-2; the D gene is possibly TRBD1 (5 bases). V lost 3 bases to trimming and J lost 8 bases, with 13 bases between them. Germline CDR1 reads GTSNPN; CDR2 reads SVGIG (reference sequence). The CDR3 is 12 residues long. DNA of the CDR3: TGTGCCTGGAGCCCTAGGGGTGAGGGCTACACCTTC. Amino acid sequence: CAWSPRGEGYTF.

The gene calls are TRBV9 and TRBJ1-1; D remains unclear. The CDR3 is made up of 16 amino acids. Germline CDR1 reads SGDLS; CDR2 reads YYNGEE. Trimming pared 0 bases from V and 0 bases from J, leaving 12 bases between. CDR3 amino acids: CASSVEAFIMNTEAFF. The CDR3 DNA sequence: TGTGCCAGCAGCGTAGAAGCGTTTATAATGAACACTGAAGCTTTCTTT. The entire variable domain, with the rest obtained from reference TRBV9 and TRBJ1-1, is as follows: DSGVTQTPKHLITATGQRVTLRCSPRSGDLSVYWYQQSLDQGLQFLIQYYNGEERAKGNILERFSAQQFPDLHSELNLSSLELGDSALYFCASSVEAFIMNTEAFFGQGTRLTVV.

The chain recombines TRBV7-9 with TRBJ2-7; 7 positions match TRBD2. Unmatched junction bases numbered 3, after V lost 4 bases and J lost 6 bases. Per the germline V gene, CDR1 is SEHNR and CDR2 is FQNEAQ (reference sequence). This CDR3 is built from 12 residues. In nucleotides, the CDR3 is TGTGCCAGCAGCTCGCGGGGGATCGAGCAGTACTTC. This codes for CASSSRGIEQYF.

CDR3 region: CASSLRTGKSGYGYTF. The CDR3 nucleotides are TGTGCCAGCAGCTTGCGGACAGGGAAGAGTGGGTATGGCTACACCTTC. The chain employs TRBV5-4 and TRBJ1-2; TRBD1 aligns across 8 bases. Germline V gene sequence: CDR1 SGHNT, CDR2 YYREEE (reference sequence). CDR3 size: 16 residues. The V and J ends lost 1 base and 5 bases, in that order; junction bases with no gene match: 10.

This clone was seen only once. The chain links TRBV15 to TRBJ2-7, with 7 nucleotides matching TRBD2. CDR1 LNHNV and CDR2 YYDKDF come from the germline V gene (reference sequence). The length of the CDR3 is 13 residues. Germline trimming cut 8 bases from V and 0 bases from J; bases unmatched to any gene: 4. The CDR3 sequence: CATRGVDSYEQYF. CDR3 DNA: TGTGCCACCCGGGGGGTTGACTCCTACGAGCAGTACTTC.

Concerning this clone: In the same sample, other DNA sequences code for this CDR3. The chain combines TRBV12-3 or TRBV12-4 with TRBJ1-1; D is perhaps TRBD1 (5 bases). The CDR3 runs 13 residues. The V and J ends lost 2 bases and 5 bases respectively, with 9 bases between them. CDR3 loop: CASSLRGGTEAFF. CDR3 in DNA: TGTGCCAGCAGTTTACGGGGGGGGACTGAAGCTTTCTTT.

This clone has only one observation. The rearrangement uses TRBV18 and TRBJ2-1; 9 nucleotides agree with TRBD2. Germline CDR1 reads KGHSH; CDR2 reads LQKENI. The CDR3 sequence is 17 residues long. V was pared by 0 bases and J by 0 bases, with 3 bases of the junction left unmatched. The CDR3 here is CASSPPPRGGSYNEQFF. The CDR3 DNA reads as TGTGCCAGCTCACCACCGCCGCGGGGGGGCTCCTACAATGAGCAGTTCTTC.

The chain joins TRBV28 to TRBJ2-3; D ambiguous. The germline CDR1 and CDR2 sequences are MDHEN and SYDVKM. Trimming stripped 6 bases from V and 3 bases from J, with 10 bases between. CDR3 size: 13 residues. DNA for the CDR3: TGTGCCAGCAGCTTAGTGAGGACAGATACGCAGTATTTT. Residues: CASSLVRTDTQYF.